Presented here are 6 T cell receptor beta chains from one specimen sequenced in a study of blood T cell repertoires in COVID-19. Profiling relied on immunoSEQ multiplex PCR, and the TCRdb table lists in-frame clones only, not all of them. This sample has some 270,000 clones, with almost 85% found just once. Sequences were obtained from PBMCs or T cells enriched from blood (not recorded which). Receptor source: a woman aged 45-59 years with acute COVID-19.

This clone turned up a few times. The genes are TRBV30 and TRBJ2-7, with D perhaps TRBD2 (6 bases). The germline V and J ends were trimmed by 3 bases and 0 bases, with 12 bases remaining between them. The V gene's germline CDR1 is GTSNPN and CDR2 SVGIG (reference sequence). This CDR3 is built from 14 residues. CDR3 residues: CAWSRDLSSYEQYF. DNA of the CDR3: TGTGCCTGGAGCCGGGACTTATCCTCCTACGAGCAGTACTTC.

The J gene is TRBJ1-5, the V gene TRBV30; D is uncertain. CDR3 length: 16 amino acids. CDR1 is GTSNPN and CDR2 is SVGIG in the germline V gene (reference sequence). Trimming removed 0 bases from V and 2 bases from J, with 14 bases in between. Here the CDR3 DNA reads TGTGCCTGGAGTGTACCTGGGGAGATTGGCAATCAGCCCCAGCATTTT. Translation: CAWSVPGEIGNQPQHF.

DNA for the CDR3: TGCGCCAGCAGCCAAGAGAGCAGGGGTGGTACTGAAGCTTTCTTT. It specifies CASSQESRGGTEAFF. The chain links TRBV4-3 to TRBJ1-1; D perhaps matches TRBD1 (6 bases). CDR1 is LGHNA, CDR2 YSLEER, per germline. V lost 0 bases and J lost 5, with 13 bases in between. The CDR3 is 15 amino acids.

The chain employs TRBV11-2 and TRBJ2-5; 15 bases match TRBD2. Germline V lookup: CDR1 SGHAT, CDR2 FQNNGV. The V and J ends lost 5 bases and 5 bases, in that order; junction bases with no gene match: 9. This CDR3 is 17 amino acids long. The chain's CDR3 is CASSLWTSGGAGETQYF. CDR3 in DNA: TGTGCCAGCAGCCTCTGGACTAGCGGGGGGGCCGGGGAGACCCAGTACTTC.

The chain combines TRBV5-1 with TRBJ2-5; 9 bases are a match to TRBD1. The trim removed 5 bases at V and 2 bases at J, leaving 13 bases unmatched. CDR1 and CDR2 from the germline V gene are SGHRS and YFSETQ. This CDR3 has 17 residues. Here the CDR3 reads CASSLTGTGWGQETQYF. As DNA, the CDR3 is TGCGCCAGCAGTCTGACCGGGACAGGGTGGGGTCAAGAGACCCAGTACTTC.

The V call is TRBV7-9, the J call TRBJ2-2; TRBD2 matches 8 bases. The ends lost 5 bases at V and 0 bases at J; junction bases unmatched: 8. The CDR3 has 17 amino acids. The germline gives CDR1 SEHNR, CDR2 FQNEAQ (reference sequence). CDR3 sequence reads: CASSAPPGGPNTGELFF. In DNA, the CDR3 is TGTGCCAGCAGCGCTCCTCCGGGGGGGCCGAACACCGGGGAGCTGTTTTTT.